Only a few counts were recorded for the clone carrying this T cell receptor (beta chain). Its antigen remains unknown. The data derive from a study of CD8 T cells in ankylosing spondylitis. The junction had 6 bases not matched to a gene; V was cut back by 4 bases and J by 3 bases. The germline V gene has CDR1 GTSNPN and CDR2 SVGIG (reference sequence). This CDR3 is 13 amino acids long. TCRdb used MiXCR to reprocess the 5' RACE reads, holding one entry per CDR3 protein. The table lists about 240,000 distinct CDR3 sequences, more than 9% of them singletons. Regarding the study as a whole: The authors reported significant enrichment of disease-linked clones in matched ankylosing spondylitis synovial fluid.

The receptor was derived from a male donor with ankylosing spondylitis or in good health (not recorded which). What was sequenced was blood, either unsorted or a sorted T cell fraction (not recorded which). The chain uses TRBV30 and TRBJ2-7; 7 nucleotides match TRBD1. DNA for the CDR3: TGTGCCTGGACGGACAGGAGAGTCTACGAGCAGTACTTC. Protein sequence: CAWTDRRVYEQYF.